A selection of T cell receptor beta chains follows, all from one sample in a study of PD-L1 blockade in urothelial cancer. Libraries were prepared by immunoSEQ multiplex PCR; TCRdb keeps only in-frame clonotypes and omits some of them. The table records some 80,000 clones, roughly 90% of them present only once. The sequenced sample was PBMCs, obtained around atezolizumab (anti-PD-L1) treatment. Receptors were obtained from a woman between 70 and 85 years old with urothelial cancer. Both conserved end residues are part of each CDR3. The order of the fields is J gene, D gene, V gene, clone size, CDR3 DNA, CDR3 protein. The D gene is left open where the match is weak. Some rows mark clone size as missing; the rest say once, few, many or name a class of expanded clone.

j_gene: TRBJ1-1; d_gene: TRBD1; v_gene: TRBV18; abundance: .; CDR3nt: TGTGCCAGCTCACCCTGGACAGGGGCTAAGAACACTGAAGCTTTCTTT; CDR3aa: CASSPWTGAKNTEAFF
j_gene: TRBJ2-7; d_gene: TRBD2; v_gene: TRBV29-1; abundance: once; CDR3nt: TGCAGCGTGGGGGGACTAGCGGGAGCCTTTGACGAGCAGTACTTC; CDR3aa: CSVGGLAGAFDEQYF
j_gene: TRBJ2-7; d_gene: TRBD1; v_gene: TRBV7-2; abundance: .; CDR3nt: TGTGCCAGCAGACTAGGGAGGGGGGAACCGGGACAGGGGTTTTACGAGCAGTACTTC; CDR3aa: CASRLGRGEPGQGFYEQYF
j_gene: TRBJ1-4; d_gene: TRBD1; v_gene: TRBV2; abundance: few; CDR3nt: TGTGCCAGCAGTGAAATGACAGGGGGGAAGATTGAAAAACTGTTTTTT; CDR3aa: CASSEMTGGKIEKLFF
j_gene: TRBJ2-3; d_gene: TRBD2; v_gene: TRBV18; abundance: .; CDR3nt: TGTGCCAGCAAACCCCTAGCGGGGGCTAGCACAGATACGCAGTATTTT; CDR3aa: CASKPLAGASTDTQYF
j_gene: TRBJ2-1; d_gene: .; v_gene: TRBV9; abundance: few; CDR3nt: TGTGCCAGCAGCCCTACTGGCGGGATTAGCTCCTACAATGAGCAGTTCTTC; CDR3aa: CASSPTGGISSYNEQFF
j_gene: TRBJ1-3; d_gene: .; v_gene: TRBV6-5; abundance: .; CDR3nt: TGTGCCAGCAGTGAGAAACCCTCTGGAAACACCATATATTTT; CDR3aa: CASSEKPSGNTIYF
j_gene: TRBJ2-1; d_gene: TRBD1; v_gene: TRBV6-5; abundance: .; CDR3nt: TGTGCCAGCAGTTACCGGGACAGCAACAATGAGCAGTTCTTC; CDR3aa: CASSYRDSNNEQFF
j_gene: TRBJ1-3; d_gene: .; v_gene: TRBV30; abundance: once; CDR3nt: TGTGCCTGGAAGGGGGGGATCTCTGGAAACACCATATATTTT; CDR3aa: CAWKGGISGNTIYF
j_gene: TRBJ1-1; d_gene: TRBD1; v_gene: TRBV10-3; abundance: few; CDR3nt: TGTGCCATCAGCGCTCTGGACAGGGGGATGAACACTGAAGCTTTCTTT; CDR3aa: CAISALDRGMNTEAFF
j_gene: TRBJ2-1; d_gene: TRBD2; v_gene: TRBV19; abundance: .; CDR3nt: TGTGCCAGTAGTATTGATGGGACTAGCGGCCCCTCCTACAATGAGCAGTTCTTC; CDR3aa: CASSIDGTSGPSYNEQFF